The clone carrying this T cell receptor (beta chain) was seen only a few times. Its matching antigen is unknown. V lost 3 bases, J lost 12 bases, and 18 bases lay in between. Germline assignment: CDR1 SQVTM and CDR2 ANQGSEA. The CDR3 is 13 amino acids. This record comes from a study of T cells in Graves' hyperthyroidism and ophthalmopathy. Background on the study: Sampling of peripheral blood happened at initial diagnosis, prior to any treatment.

Amplified TCR beta CDR3 regions derived from RNA transcripts. The HTBI primer set was used in a first-round RT-PCR of the TCR CDR3. TCRdb fed the multiplex PCR reads into MiXCR, producing one record per CDR3 protein. The sample has about 200,000 distinct CDR3 sequences, 17% seen once. General study results and limits: Most thyroid clonotypes expanded above 0.001 were also detected in blood.

The diagnoses drew upon clinical symptoms, serum thyroxine and TRAb, thyroid ultrasound and orbital computed tomography. J is TRBJ2-1 and V is TRBV29-1, with D perhaps given as TRBD1 or TRBD2 (7 bases each). Specimen: blood. This clonotype originated in a woman aged 45-65 years with Graves' hyperthyroidism. CDR3 residues: CSVDFSQGGGQFF. CDR3 in DNA: TGCAGCGTTGATTTTTCCCAGGGGGGGGGGCAGTTCTTC.